This T cell receptor beta chain was profiled in a study of cytotoxic CD8 clonotypes in ibrutinib-treated CLL. Study-level information: When averaged across all of the samples, the counts came to approximately 250,000 productive templates and about 89,000 productive rearrangements.

This CDR3 has 13 amino acids. Trimming took off 5 bases at V and 2 bases at J, with 10 bases between the two ends. Germline V lookup: CDR1 SNHLY, CDR2 FYNNEI. Assay: immunoSEQ multiplex PCR; the TCRdb copy retains only in-frame clones and omits some. The repertoire holds a few hundred thousand clones, roughly 70% seen once, with roughly 6% in the top ten. The study's findings and limits: Measured clonality at baseline was greater than in age-matched healthy donors and tracked with circulating CD8+ T-cell counts.

Points on this clone: Its target is unknown.

This TCR came from a human donor with chronic lymphocytic leukemia. The chain carries TRBV2 and TRBJ2-7; D not resolved. The sample here was PBMCs, taken after 36 months of ibrutinib treatment. The CDR3 reads CASSPTRTYEQYF. The CDR3 nucleotides read TGTGCCAGCAGTCCTACAAGAACCTACGAGCAGTACTTC. Full variable domain (remainder filled in from reference TRBV2 and TRBJ2-7): EPEVTQTPSHQVTQMGQEVILRCVPISNHLYFYWYRQILGQKVEFLVSFYNNEISEKSEIFDDQFSVERPDGSNFTLKIRSTKLEDSAMYFCASSPTRTYEQYFGPGTRLTVT.